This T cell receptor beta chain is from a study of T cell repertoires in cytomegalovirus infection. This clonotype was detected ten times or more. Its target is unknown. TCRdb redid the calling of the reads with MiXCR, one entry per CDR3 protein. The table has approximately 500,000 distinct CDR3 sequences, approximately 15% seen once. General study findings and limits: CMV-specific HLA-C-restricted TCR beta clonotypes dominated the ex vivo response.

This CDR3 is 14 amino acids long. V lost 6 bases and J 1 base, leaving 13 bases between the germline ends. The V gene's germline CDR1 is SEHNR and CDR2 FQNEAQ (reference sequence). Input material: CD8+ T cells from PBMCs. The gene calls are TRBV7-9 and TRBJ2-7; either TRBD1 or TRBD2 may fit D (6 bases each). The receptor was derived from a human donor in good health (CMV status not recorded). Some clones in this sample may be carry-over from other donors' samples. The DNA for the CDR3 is TGTGCCAGCAGGCCTACAGGGACTTCCTACGAGCAGTACTTC. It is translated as CASRPTGTSYEQYF.